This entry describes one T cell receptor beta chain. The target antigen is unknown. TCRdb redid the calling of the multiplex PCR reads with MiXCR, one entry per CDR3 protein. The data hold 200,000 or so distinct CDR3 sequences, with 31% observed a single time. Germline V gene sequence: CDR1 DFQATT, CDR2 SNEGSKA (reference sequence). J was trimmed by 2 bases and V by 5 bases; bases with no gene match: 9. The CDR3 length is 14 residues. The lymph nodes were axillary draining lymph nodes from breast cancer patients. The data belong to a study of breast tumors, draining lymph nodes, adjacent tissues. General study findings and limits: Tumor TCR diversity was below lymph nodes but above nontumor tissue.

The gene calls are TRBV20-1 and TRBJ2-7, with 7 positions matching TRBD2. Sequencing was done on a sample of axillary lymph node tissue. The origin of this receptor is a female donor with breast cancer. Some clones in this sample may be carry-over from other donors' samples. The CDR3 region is CSAPKAGETYEQYF. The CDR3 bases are TGCAGTGCTCCCAAGGCGGGAGAGACCTACGAGCAGTACTTC.